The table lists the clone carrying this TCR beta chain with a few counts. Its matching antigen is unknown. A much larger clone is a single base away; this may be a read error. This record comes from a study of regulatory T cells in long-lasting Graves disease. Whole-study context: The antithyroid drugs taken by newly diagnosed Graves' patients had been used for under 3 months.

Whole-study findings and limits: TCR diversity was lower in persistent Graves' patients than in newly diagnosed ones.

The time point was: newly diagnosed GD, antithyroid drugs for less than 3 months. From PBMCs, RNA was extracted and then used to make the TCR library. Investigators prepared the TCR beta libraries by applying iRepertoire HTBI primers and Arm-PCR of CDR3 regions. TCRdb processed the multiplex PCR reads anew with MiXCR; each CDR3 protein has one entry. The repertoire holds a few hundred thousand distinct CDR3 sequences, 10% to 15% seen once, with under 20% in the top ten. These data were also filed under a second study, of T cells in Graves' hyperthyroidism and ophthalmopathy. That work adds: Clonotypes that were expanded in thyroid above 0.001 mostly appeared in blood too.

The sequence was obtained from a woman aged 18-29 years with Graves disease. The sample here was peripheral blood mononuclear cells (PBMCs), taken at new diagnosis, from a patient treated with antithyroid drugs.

The DNA for the CDR3 is TGTGCCAGCAGTCACTCGCCTAGCGCCTACAATGAGCAGTTCTTC. Amino acid sequence: CASSHSPSAYNEQFF. The chain has TRBV6-2 or TRBV6-3 and TRBJ2-1; possible D gene TRBD2, 6 bases. Looked up from germline, CDR1 is MNHEY and CDR2 is SVGEGT. The CDR3 totals 15 residues.